The 11 T cell receptor beta chains in this list originate from one sample, sequenced in a study of blood T cell repertoires in COVID-19. The repertoire was sequenced with immunoSEQ multiplex PCR; TCRdb's copy has only in-frame clones and lacks some. The sample has 120,000 to 150,000 clones, over 70% seen once; the top ten hold roughly 10%. Sequenced sample: peripheral blood. The receptors here all came from a man aged 55 to 70 with active or convalescent COVID-19.

As DNA, the CDR3 is TGTGCCAGCAGCTTTCGCCGGGACAGGGTAAACGAGCAGTACTTC. Protein: CASSFRRDRVNEQYF. The J gene is TRBJ2-7, the V gene TRBV7-6, with 9 bases matching TRBD1. The CDR3 is 15 amino acids. The trim removed 3 bases at V and 5 bases at J, leaving 8 bases unmatched. The germline CDR1 and CDR2 sequences are SGHVS and FNYEAQ.

This clone was observed a handful of times. CDR3 loop: CASSVGGQGNSPLHF. CDR3 sequence (DNA): TGTGCCAGCAGCGTAGGTGGACAGGGGAATTCACCCCTCCACTTT. This chain uses TRBV9 with TRBJ1-6, with TRBD1 matching 9 bases. The CDR3 sequence is 15 residues long. Germline values: CDR1 SGDLS, CDR2 YYNGEE. V trimming: 0 bases; J trimming: 7 bases; junction bases outside the gene matches: 2.

The table lists this clone with a few counts. The chain couples TRBV29-1 to TRBJ1-2; no clear D gene. Per the germline V gene, CDR1 is SQVTM and CDR2 is ANQGSEA. CDR3 length equals 13 residues. V lost 4 bases to trimming and J lost 4 bases, with 13 bases between them. The CDR3 loop reads CSVALRLGYGYTF. Here the CDR3 DNA reads TGCAGCGTTGCCCTCCGACTGGGCTATGGCTACACCTTC.

The chain recombines TRBV28 with TRBJ2-5; TRBD2 matches 8 bases. Germline loops: CDR1 MDHEN, CDR2 SYDVKM. V lost 1 base, J lost 9 bases, and 10 bases stayed unmatched. This CDR3 contains 15 residues. The CDR3 protein is CASSLYMREARAQYF. CDR3 in DNA: TGTGCCAGCAGTTTATATATGCGGGAGGCCAGGGCCCAGTACTTC.

V gene TRBV11-2 combines with J gene TRBJ2-7; D is perhaps TRBD2 (5 bases). Germline lookup yields CDR1 SGHAT and CDR2 FQNNGV. Trimming shortened V by 3 bases and J by 3 bases, and 9 bases separated the two germline ends. The CDR3 loop spans 13 amino acids. CDR3 nucleotide sequence: TGTGCCAGCAGCTTGGGTGGAGGCTACGAGCAGTACTTC. It codes for CASSLGGGYEQYF. Drawing the rest from reference TRBV11-2 and TRBJ2-7, the complete variable domain is EAGVAQSPRYKIIEKRQSVAFWCNPISGHATLYWYQQILGQGPKLLIQFQNNGVVDDSQLPKDRFSAERLKGVDSTLKIQPAKLEDSAVYLCASSLGGGYEQYFGPGTRLTVT.

Worth noting for this clone: This same CDR3 is encoded by further DNA sequences in the sample. The V gene is TRBV6-1, the J gene TRBJ1-4, with TRBD1 matching over 10 bases. The CDR3 extends over 16 amino acids. Germline V gene sequence: CDR1 MNHNS, CDR2 SASEGT. Germline trimming cut 0 bases from V and 5 bases from J; bases unmatched to any gene: 3. In DNA form, the CDR3 reads TGTGCCAGCAGTGAAGCAGGGGGACAGGGGAATGAAAAACTGTTTTTT. Its protein is CASSEAGGQGNEKLFF.

The sample holds one count of this clone. The chain recombines TRBV29-1 with TRBJ1-4; a possible D gene is TRBD1 (5 bases). This CDR3 contains 12 residues. With 4 bases removed from V and 8 bases from J, the gap between germline ends came to 11 bases. The germline V gene has CDR1 SQVTM and CDR2 ANQGSEA. CDR3 DNA sequence: TGCAGCGTTGTTGCAGGGAGGGAAAAACTGTTTTTT. Translating gives CSVVAGREKLFF.

This rearrangement joins TRBV28 to TRBJ2-7, with D possibly matching TRBD2 (6 bases). The V gene lost 6 bases and the J gene lost 0 bases, with 21 bases spanning the gap. The CDR3 has 17 amino acids. In germline, CDR1 is MDHEN, CDR2 SYDVKM. CDR3 DNA sequence: TGTGCCAGCAGACCACCTATCGCGGGACCGAGCTCCTACGAGCAGTACTTC. This encodes CASRPPIAGPSSYEQYF.

This sequence joins TRBV18 and TRBJ2-3; 12 nucleotides line up with TRBD2. Germline CDR1 and CDR2: KGHSH and LQKENI. CDR3 length: 18 residues. Trimming took 2 bases from V and 2 from J; bases not matched to a gene: 8. The CDR3 is CASSPNLLAGGLTDTQYF. CDR3 bases: TGTGCCAGCTCACCAAATTTACTAGCGGGAGGACTCACAGATACGCAGTATTTT. Filled out from reference TRBV18 and TRBJ2-3, the complete variable domain reads NAGVMQNPRHLVRRRGQEARLRCSPMKGHSHVYWYRQLPEEGLKFMVYLQKENIIDESGMPKERFSAEFPKEGPSILRIQQVVRGDSAAYFCASSPNLLAGGLTDTQYFGPGTRLTVL.

The chain uses TRBV30 and TRBJ2-6, with a tentative D call TRBD1 (5 bases). The CDR3 is 14 residues long. The V gene lost 2 bases and the J gene lost 0 bases, with 5 bases spanning the gap. CDR1 GTSNPN and CDR2 SVGIG come from the germline V gene (reference sequence). The DNA of the CDR3 is TGTGCCTGGAGTAGGGGCTCTGGGGCCAACGTCCTGACTTTC. Its protein product is CAWSRGSGANVLTF.

V is TRBV19 and J is TRBJ2-6, with a tentative D call TRBD1 (6 bases). This CDR3 has 17 amino acids. Germline V gene sequence: CDR1 LNHDA, CDR2 SQIVND (reference sequence). Trimming stripped 0 bases from V and 3 bases from J, with 12 bases between. CDR3 protein: CASSIEGRGFGANVLTF. The CDR3 DNA is TGTGCCAGTAGTATAGAGGGCAGGGGTTTTGGGGCCAACGTCCTGACTTTC.